These T cell receptor beta chains were read from a single sample in a study of cytomegalovirus exposure and HLA in healthy donors. Some clones are missing from TCRdb's copy, which holds only in-frame ones; the method was immunoSEQ multiplex PCR. The sample contains fewer than 200,000 clones, about 77% of which appear only once. The sequencing input was PBMCs. All receptors derive from a man between 60 and 75 years old in good health and CMV-seronegative. The CDR3 runs from the conserved cysteine through the conserved F or W. Fields, in order: clone size, V gene, J gene, D gene, CDR3 DNA, CDR3 protein. A D gene is named only where the DNA matches it firmly. Clone size is shown for a subset of rows, as once, few, many or a class of expanded clone.

.	TRBV6-5	TRBJ1-2	TRBD1	TGTGCCAGCAGTTCCGGGACAGGGGATGGCTACACCTTC	CASSSGTGDGYTF
few	TRBV28	TRBJ1-1	TRBD1	TGTGCCAGCAGTCCACAGGGGTTCACTGAAGCTTTCTTT	CASSPQGFTEAFF
once	TRBV5-1	TRBJ2-7	TRBD1	TGCGCCAGCAGCTTATGGACAGGGGGGTACGAGCAGTACTTC	CASSLWTGGYEQYF
.	TRBV11-2	TRBJ2-5	.	TGTGCCAGCAGCTTAAGTAGGGGCCAAGAGACCCAGTACTTC	CASSLSRGQETQYF
.	TRBV5-4	TRBJ1-1	.	TGTGCCAGCAGCGTGGACAGGAACACTGAAGCTTTCTTT	CASSVDRNTEAFF
.	TRBV28	TRBJ2-1	TRBD2	TGTGCCAGCAGTGGTAATGATGCGGGAGGGTGGAATGAGCAGTTCTTC	CASSGNDAGGWNEQFF
once	TRBV5-4	TRBJ2-7	TRBD2	TGTGCCAGCAGCTTGCCGGGACTAGCGGGAGGGTACGAGCAGTACTTC	CASSLPGLAGGYEQYF
.	TRBV14	TRBJ2-2	TRBD1	TGTGCCAGCAGCCAAGATGGCAGGGGGCACAACGGGGAGCTGTTTTTT	CASSQDGRGHNGELFF
.	TRBV10-3	TRBJ1-1	.	TGTGCCATCAGTGAGTATACAGTGAACACTGAAGCTTTCTTT	CAISEYTVNTEAFF
few	TRBV5-4	TRBJ1-5	TRBD1	TGTGCCAGCAGCTCCCGGGACAGGGGATGGAATCAGCCCCAGCATTTT	CASSSRDRGWNQPQHF
.	TRBV19	TRBJ1-1	.	TGTGCCAGTAGTATTTGGGCTCTGAACACTGAAGCTTTCTTT	CASSIWALNTEAFF
.	TRBV7-6	TRBJ2-7	.	TGTGCCAGCAGCTTGAGCACAGGGCTATCCGAGCAGTACTTC	CASSLSTGLSEQYF
.	TRBV7-9	TRBJ1-1	TRBD1	TGTGCCAGCAGCATCCCGCGCGGGACAGCTCATAACATGAACACTGAAGCTTTCTTT	CASSIPRGTAHNMNTEAFF
.	TRBV7-6	TRBJ1-4	.	TGTGCCAGCAGCCCCAGGGCGGGGGGTCAGGAAAAACTGTTTTTT	CASSPRAGGQEKLFF
.	TRBV4-2	TRBJ2-1	.	TGTGCCAGCAGCCAAGAGCCCTTAACCGGCAATGAGCAGTTCTTC	CASSQEPLTGNEQFF
.	TRBV7-8	TRBJ1-2	.	TGTGCCAGCAGCTTAGAGGCAGGGATTACTGGCTACACCTTC	CASSLEAGITGYTF
.	TRBV5-1	TRBJ1-1	.	TGCGCCAGCAGTTTGACGGTGAACACTGAAGCTTTCTTT	CASSLTVNTEAFF
.	TRBV18	TRBJ2-7	TRBD1	TGTGCCAGCTCACCAAGACAGGGGGACAGCTCCTACGAGCAGTACTTC	CASSPRQGDSSYEQYF
.	TRBV28	TRBJ2-7	TRBD1	TGTGCCAGCAAGCTACAGGGGACCTACGAGCAGTACTTC	CASKLQGTYEQYF
.	TRBV9	TRBJ2-1	TRBD2	TGTGCCAGCAACCCCCAGGGGACTAGCGGGAGTAATCGGCAGTTCTTC	CASNPQGTSGSNRQFF
.	TRBV9	TRBJ2-7	TRBD1	TGTGCCAGCAGCCCGCGACAGGGGGCTGAGTACGAGCAGTACTTC	CASSPRQGAEYEQYF
.	TRBV2	TRBJ2-7	.	TGTGCCAGCGAGAGCCTTGACAGGCCGTCCTACGAGCAGTACTTC	CASESLDRPSYEQYF